This TCR beta chain was documented in a study of identical twins. The table lists this clonotype with many counts. The antigen is unknown. One entry per CDR3 protein results from TCRdb running MiXCR on the 5' RACE reads. The sample yields some 320,000 distinct CDR3 sequences, 12% seen once. The CDR3 sequence is 14 residues long. Germline V gene data show CDR1 as SGHRS and CDR2 as YFSETQ. With V trimmed by 0 bases and J by 14 bases, 7 bases remained unmatched. Study-wide points: For out-of-frame beta sequences, excess twin sharing was weaker.

These data were also filed under a second study, of yellow fever vaccine responses in identical twins.

Sequencing used CD8+ T cells sorted from blood. V and J are TRBV5-1 and TRBJ2-1; 11 positions match TRBD2. This clonotype originated in a woman aged 18-35 years in good health. CDR3 region: CASSLASGGPGEFF. CDR3 bases: TGCGCCAGCAGCTTGGCTAGCGGGGGGCCTGGGGAGTTCTTC.